This TCR beta chain was profiled in a study of molecular identifiers for immune sequencing clone quantification. TCRdb re-derived calls from the PCR reads in MiXCR, one entry per CDR3 protein. The profile shows about 630,000 distinct CDR3 sequences, over 25% of them singletons. With 0 bases removed from V and 3 bases from J, the gap between germline ends came to 6 bases. The CDR3 runs 13 residues. The germline gives CDR1 DFQATT, CDR2 SNEGSKA (reference sequence). The table lists this clonotype with a few counts. Material for sequencing was naive CD8+ T cells from blood, with Jurkat cell RNA spiked in. Subset specified: FACS-sorted CD8+CD4-CCR7+CD45RA+ naive T cells. The V and J genes are TRBV20-1 and TRBJ1-5; D remains unclear. This sequence originates from a human donor in good health. Some libraries in this study had Jurkat cell RNA spiked in. CDR3 residues: CSARESFNQPQHF. CDR3 sequence (DNA): TGCAGTGCTAGAGAGTCCTTCAATCAGCCCCAGCATTTT.